The 19 T cell receptor beta chains below were found in one sample sequenced in a study of shared clonotypes between healthy human individuals. Produced via immunoSEQ multiplex PCR; TCRdb's table is partial and in-frame only. The sample includes over 800,000 clones, 80% to 95% seen only once; the top ten take 24%. Terminally differentiated effector memory CD45RA+ cells were left out of the naive CD8 fraction, which was CD45RO-negative and positively selected for CCR7. Source material: naive CD8+ T cells sorted from blood. The receptors derive from a man aged 25-45 years in good health.

The V and J genes are TRBV27 and TRBJ2-5; 9 bases are shared with TRBD2. Germline assignment: CDR1 MNHEY and CDR2 SMNVEV (reference sequence). V shed 7 bases and J 2 bases; nucleotides not matched to a gene: 11. This CDR3 region has 16 residues. This CDR3 reads CASILAGALGQETQYF. The CDR3 DNA follows: TGTGCCAGCATACTAGCGGGTGCGTTGGGTCAAGAGACCCAGTACTTC.

This rearrangement joins TRBV7-9 to TRBJ2-7; TRBD1 matches 11 bases. CDR1 is SEHNR, CDR2 FQNEAQ, per germline (reference sequence). Trimming took 5 bases from V and 2 from J; bases not matched to a gene: 8. This CDR3 is 16 amino acids long. The CDR3 is CASSMDRGPGPYEQYF. The CDR3 nucleotides read TGTGCCAGCAGCATGGACAGGGGGCCGGGCCCCTACGAGCAGTACTTC. The full variable domain, rest sourced from reference TRBV7-9 and TRBJ2-7, is DTGVSQNPRHKITKRGQNVTFRCDPISEHNRLYWYRQTLGQGPEFLTYFQNEAQLEKSRLLSDRFSAERPKGSFSTLEIQRTEQGDSAMYLCASSMDRGPGPYEQYFGPGTRLTVT.

This sequence joins TRBV6-1 and TRBJ2-7; D perhaps matches TRBD2 (7 bases). V shed 7 bases and J shed 2 bases, with 15 bases lying between them. From germline, CDR1 is MNHNS and CDR2 SASEGT. This CDR3 is built from 14 residues. As DNA, the CDR3 is TGTGCCAGCATCGTGACGGGGGGCACCTACGAGCAGTACTTC. Protein: CASIVTGGTYEQYF.

The V gene is TRBV6-5, the J gene TRBJ2-1, with 7 bases aligning to TRBD2. Germline CDR1 and CDR2: MNHEY and SVGAGI. CDR3 length: 12 amino acids. The trim removed 8 bases at V and 3 bases at J, leaving 1 base unmatched. The CDR3 coding sequence is TGTGCCAGCGGGAGGGTCTACAATGAGCAGTTCTTC. Amino acids: CASGRVYNEQFF.

The chain links TRBV7-9 to TRBJ2-3; TRBD2 is a possible D gene (6 bases). The CDR3 covers 14 residues. Germline CDR1 reads SEHNR; CDR2 reads FQNEAQ (reference sequence). The V gene lost 5 bases and the J gene lost 6 bases, with 15 bases spanning the gap. In nucleotides, the CDR3 is TGTGCCAGCAGCCCCCCCGAGGGGAGGGATACGCAGTATTTT. This codes for CASSPPEGRDTQYF.

V is TRBV6-5 and J is TRBJ1-2; a possible D gene is TRBD1 (5 bases). CDR1 is MNHEY and CDR2 is SVGAGI in the germline V gene. V was pared by 11 bases and J by 2 bases, with 15 bases between. CDR3 length equals 13 residues. The CDR3 loop reads CAVRGGANYGYTF. CDR3 sequence (DNA): TGTGCCGTTCGGGGCGGAGCGAACTATGGCTACACCTTC.

The chain carries TRBV5-1 and TRBJ2-7, with a tentative D call TRBD1 (6 bases). Trimming pared 0 bases from V and 1 base from J, leaving 11 bases between. The CDR3 spans 15 residues. The germline CDR1 and CDR2 sequences are SGHRS and YFSETQ. This CDR3 is CASSLAEGQSYEQYF. CDR3 coding DNA: TGCGCCAGCAGCTTGGCCGAAGGACAGTCCTACGAGCAGTACTTC.

This sequence joins TRBV9 and TRBJ1-1; 7 bases match TRBD1. Unmatched junction bases numbered 11, after V lost 0 bases and J lost 3 bases. The CDR3 covers 17 residues. Looked up from germline, CDR1 is SGDLS and CDR2 is YYNGEE. CDR3 DNA sequence: TGTGCCAGCAGCGTAGGTGTGACAGGGTTGAGGGACACTGAAGCTTTCTTT. Protein product: CASSVGVTGLRDTEAFF.

J is TRBJ2-7 and V is TRBV6-1; TRBD2 aligns across 9 bases. Germline-derived CDR1 and CDR2 are MNHNS and SASEGT. This CDR3 has 14 residues. Germline trimming cut 6 bases from V and 2 bases from J; bases unmatched to any gene: 5. CDR3 nucleotide sequence: TGTGCCAGCAGACTAGCGGGCAGCGCCTACGAGCAGTACTTC. Its protein product is CASRLAGSAYEQYF.

This clone was counted once. V usage is TRBV9 and J usage is TRBJ2-2; 10 bases fit TRBD1. The germline V gene has CDR1 SGDLS and CDR2 YYNGEE. The CDR3 is 17 amino acids. After removal of 2 bases from V and 2 bases from J, the junction contained 6 bases not matched to a gene. The CDR3 is CASSVGDRGANTGELFF. The CDR3 bases are TGTGCCAGCAGCGTCGGGGACAGGGGTGCCAACACCGGGGAGCTGTTTTTT.

The chain has TRBV2 and TRBJ2-7, with D hard to call. CDR3 size: 13 residues. V shed 4 bases and J shed 0 bases, with 7 bases lying between them. The germline V gene encodes CDR1 SNHLY and CDR2 FYNNEI. CDR3 residues: CASSVGYSYEQYF. The CDR3 nucleotides read TGTGCCAGCAGTGTTGGGTACTCCTACGAGCAGTACTTC.

The J gene is TRBJ1-5, the V gene TRBV28; possibly TRBD1 for D (6 bases). CDR3 length: 16 amino acids. V was pared by 5 bases and J by 2 bases, with 16 bases between. Germline CDR1 and CDR2: MDHEN and SYDVKM. Written as DNA, the CDR3 is TGTGCCAGCAGTGCAAGGGGGGGGGCTCGCAATCAGCCCCAGCATTTT. It is translated as CASSARGGARNQPQHF.

The chain couples TRBV27 to TRBJ2-7; tentative D call: TRBD1 (5 bases). Germline V gene data show CDR1 as MNHEY and CDR2 as SMNVEV (reference sequence). This CDR3 has 14 residues. Trimming took off 5 bases at V and 4 bases at J, with 15 bases between the two ends. The CDR3 sequence is CASSHGHAPYEQYF. DNA for the CDR3: TGTGCCAGCAGTCACGGACACGCTCCTTACGAGCAGTACTTC.

This clone was counted between two and nine times. The chain is built from TRBV4-1 and TRBJ2-2; weak D call: TRBD2 (6 bases). Germline CDR1 is MGHRA and CDR2 is YSYEKL. V lost 10 bases to trimming and J lost 4 bases, with 19 bases between them. The CDR3 spans 15 residues. The chain's CDR3 is CATGTPGDRTGELFF. The CDR3 DNA follows: TGCGCCACTGGGACCCCGGGGGATCGCACCGGGGAGCTGTTTTTT.

Regarding this clone: The same CDR3 also results from other DNA sequences found in this sample. The chain carries TRBV11-2 and TRBJ2-1, with TRBD2 as a possible D gene (5 bases). The CDR3 has 14 residues. CDR1 and CDR2 from the germline V gene are SGHAT and FQNNGV. The germline V and J ends were trimmed by 1 base and 6 bases, with 10 bases remaining between them. DNA of the CDR3: TGTGCCAGCAGCTTAGTCCTAGCAGCCAATGAGCAGTTCTTC. Protein: CASSLVLAANEQFF.

The chain is built from TRBV29-1 and TRBJ2-1; 7 bases agree with TRBD1. Germline V lookup: CDR1 SQVTM, CDR2 ANQGSEA. Trimming took 1 base from V and 3 from J; bases not matched to a gene: 9. The CDR3 extends over 16 amino acids. The CDR3, as DNA: TGCAGCGTTGAAGGGCTAGCAACAGGGGACTACAATGAGCAGTTCTTC. Protein sequence: CSVEGLATGDYNEQFF.

The chain combines TRBV5-1 with TRBJ2-1, with 14 bases fitting TRBD2. CDR1 SGHRS and CDR2 YFSETQ come from the germline V gene. The CDR3 length is 18 residues. Trimming took 4 bases from V and 8 from J; bases not matched to a gene: 14. The CDR3 DNA reads TGCGCCAGCAGCCCGATGGGACTAGCGGGAGACCCAAGGCATGAGCAGTTCTTC. As protein: CASSPMGLAGDPRHEQFF.

Details on this clone: One end of the junction does not line up with germline, which may come from a read error. V is TRBV2 and J is TRBJ2-7; no definite D call. The CDR3 spans 14 residues. Looked up from germline, CDR1 is SNHLY and CDR2 is FYNNEI. CDR3 sequence reads: CASSEAVLRASPHF. The CDR3 nucleotides are TGTGCCAGCAGTGAAGCGGTACTACGAGCGTCGCCACACTTC.

Only one count was recorded for this clone. The genes are TRBV27 and TRBJ2-1, with D possibly called TRBD1 or TRBD2 (5 bases each). The CDR3 totals 14 residues. CDR1 is MNHEY and CDR2 is SMNVEV in the germline V gene (reference sequence). Trimming cost V 4 bases and J 4 bases, with 11 bases left between them. The CDR3 coding sequence is TGTGCCAGCAGTTCCGGGACGGAGTACAATGAGCAGTTCTTC. Translating gives CASSSGTEYNEQFF.